The sequence of this T cell receptor beta chain was determined in a study of T cells in Graves' hyperthyroidism and ophthalmopathy. CDR1 and CDR2 from the germline V gene are MNHNS and SASEGT. The CDR3 is 15 residues long. V was pared by 5 bases and J by 0 bases, with 12 bases between. The CDR3 regions of TCR beta were amplified from RNA transcripts. The HTBI primer set served for first-round RT-PCR of the TCR CDR3. One entry per CDR3 protein results from TCRdb running MiXCR on the multiplex PCR reads. The data hold about 500,000 distinct CDR3 sequences, with roughly a sixth observed a single time. There are many counts of this clonotype.

The sequencing sample was made of blood. The TCR originated in a woman aged 18-29 years with Graves' ophthalmopathy. The rearrangement uses TRBV6-1 and TRBJ2-3, with D unclear. CDR3 loop: CASSLGRPSTDTQYF. The CDR3 nucleotides read TGTGCCAGCAGTTTGGGCCGTCCGAGCACAGATACGCAGTATTTT.